The 11 T cell receptor beta chains below were found in one sample sequenced in a study of blood T cell repertoires in COVID-19. Method: immunoSEQ multiplex PCR; TCRdb's copy keeps in-frame clones and lacks some. The sample lists some 200,000 clones, 80% to 90% occurring once. Specimen: peripheral blood. The receptors here all came from a man between 25 and 39 years old with active or convalescent COVID-19.

The gene calls are TRBV3-1 (or the pseudogene TRBV3-2) and TRBJ2-1; 11 bases agree with TRBD2. The CDR3 is made up of 17 amino acids. V lost 3 bases to trimming and J lost 4 bases; unmatched junction nucleotides: 8. Per germline, CDR1 LGHDT and CDR2 YNNKEL (reference sequence). This chain's CDR3 is CASSQLGVAGGYNEQFF. The CDR3 nucleotides are TGTGCCAGCAGCCAGCTGGGGGTAGCGGGAGGGTACAATGAGCAGTTCTTC.

The V gene is TRBV28, the J gene TRBJ2-7; maybe TRBD1 (6 bases). V was pared by 2 bases and J by 6 bases, with 17 bases between. The CDR3 sequence is 15 residues long. Germline CDR1 is MDHEN and CDR2 is SYDVKM. CDR3 loop: CASSLIQLRGSEQYF. In nucleotides, the CDR3 is TGTGCCAGCAGTTTAATTCAACTGAGGGGGAGCGAGCAGTACTTC. The variable domain in full, with the rest retrieved from reference TRBV28 and TRBJ2-7, is DVKVTQSSRYLVKRTGEKVFLECVQDMDHENMFWYRQDPGLGLRLIYFSYDVKMKEKGDIPEGYSVSREKKERFSLILESASTNQTSMYLCASSLIQLRGSEQYFGPGTRLTVT.

The gene calls are TRBV7-6 and TRBJ1-1; TRBD1 agrees at 9 bases. Trimming removed 5 bases from V and 1 base from J; junction bases left unmatched: 5. This CDR3 is built from 15 residues. CDR1 and CDR2 from the germline V gene are SGHVS and FNYEAQ. DNA of the CDR3: TGTGCCAGCAGCCCACCGACAGGGGGGAACACTGAAGCTTTCTTT. It codes for CASSPPTGGNTEAFF.

This sequence joins TRBV28 and TRBJ2-7; D not resolved. Germline V gene sequence: CDR1 MDHEN, CDR2 SYDVKM. The V end was cut by 4 bases, the J end by 2 bases, with 6 bases between. The CDR3 is 12 residues long. CDR3 sequence reads: CASSSRTYEQYV. Here the CDR3 DNA reads TGTGCCAGCAGTTCCCGTACCTACGAGCAGTACGTC.

The chain combines TRBV5-1 with TRBJ1-5; D is unclear. Trimming pared 1 base from V and 4 bases from J, leaving 9 bases between. Germline loops: CDR1 SGHRS, CDR2 YFSETQ. The CDR3 is 14 amino acids. Here the CDR3 reads CASSLYGENQPQHF. CDR3 sequence (DNA): TGCGCCAGCAGCTTGTACGGGGAAAATCAGCCCCAGCATTTT.

The chain employs TRBV3-1 (or the pseudogene TRBV3-2) and TRBJ1-1; 7 nucleotides agree with TRBD1. The germline V gene has CDR1 LGHDT and CDR2 YNNKEL (reference sequence). This CDR3 region has 14 residues. V dropped 6 bases and J dropped 5; count of bases not matched to a gene: 9. The CDR3 DNA follows: TGTGCCAGCAGGGATGGACAGGTCAGGACTGAAGCTTTCTTT. Amino acids: CASRDGQVRTEAFF.

Here the CDR3 reads CASTGELSTNEKLFF. CDR3 sequence (DNA): TGTGCCAGTACGGGAGAACTTTCAACTAATGAAAAACTGTTTTTT. This sequence joins TRBV19 and TRBJ1-4; D is undetermined. The V gene lost 7 bases and the J gene lost 0 bases, with 12 bases spanning the gap. The germline gives CDR1 LNHDA, CDR2 SQIVND (reference sequence). The CDR3 runs 15 residues.

This clone was recorded once. This sequence joins TRBV19 and TRBJ1-6; D unresolved. Trimming took off 8 bases at V and 8 bases at J, with 10 bases between the two ends. This CDR3 is 12 amino acids long. Germline V gene lookup returns CDR1 LNHDA and CDR2 SQIVND (reference sequence). CDR3 amino acids: CASLGLDSPLHF. The DNA for the CDR3 is TGTGCCAGTCTTGGTTTAGATTCACCCCTCCACTTT.

The V gene is TRBV6-5, the J gene TRBJ2-5, with a weak D call TRBD2 (6 bases). Germline V CDR1 and CDR2: MNHEY, SVGAGI. The CDR3 length is 11 residues. Trimming cost V 8 bases and J 6 bases, with 10 bases left between them. CDR3 nucleotides: TGTGCCAGCTCGGGGGAACAGACCCAGTACTTC. Amino acid sequence: CASSGEQTQYF.

The rearrangement links TRBV27 to TRBJ1-1; 9 bases agree with TRBD1. The germline V gene encodes CDR1 MNHEY and CDR2 SMNVEV (reference sequence). The CDR3 has 15 amino acids. V lost 6 bases, J lost 7 bases, and 12 bases stayed unmatched. The CDR3 bases are TGTGCCAGCAGCCTTCTTAGGACAGGGGAGGGTGAAGCTTTCTTT. Translated: CASSLLRTGEGEAFF.

The chain uses TRBV27 and TRBJ2-7; D is perhaps TRBD1 (6 bases). V lost 5 bases, J lost 1 base, and 12 bases lay in between. The CDR3 is 14 residues long. Germline CDR1 reads MNHEY; CDR2 reads SMNVEV (reference sequence). The CDR3 sequence is CASSPLDSSYEQYV. CDR3 sequence (DNA): TGTGCCAGCAGTCCCCTGGACAGTTCCTACGAGCAGTACGTC.